These 19 T cell receptor beta chains were sequenced from one sample in a study of blood T cell repertoires in COVID-19. Libraries were prepared by immunoSEQ multiplex PCR; TCRdb keeps only in-frame clonotypes and omits some of them. This table has 150,000 to 200,000 clones, roughly four fifths appearing once. The material sequenced was peripheral blood. The receptors come from an older woman with COVID-19, enrolled during active disease.

The chain is built from TRBV30 and TRBJ1-3, with unresolved D. Germline lookup yields CDR1 GTSNPN and CDR2 SVGIG (reference sequence). Trimming took 2 bases from V and 0 from J, leaving 14 bases between them. The length of the CDR3 is 16 residues. Here the CDR3 reads CAWSPGSRFSGNTIYF. DNA for the CDR3: TGTGCCTGGAGTCCCGGTTCGAGGTTCTCTGGAAACACCATATATTTT.

The rearrangement uses TRBV5-1 and TRBJ2-5; 9 positions agree with TRBD1. This CDR3 region has 14 residues. After removal of 5 bases from V and 3 bases from J, the junction contained 5 bases not matched to a gene. Germline V gene lookup returns CDR1 SGHRS and CDR2 YFSETQ. CDR3 residues: CASRHRGQEETQYF. In nucleotides, the CDR3 is TGCGCCAGCAGACACAGGGGGCAGGAAGAGACCCAGTACTTC.

Turning to this clone: At the DNA level, this CDR3 is encoded by other sequences in the same sample as well. DNA of the CDR3: TGTGCCAGCTCCCCCGGGACTTCCTCCTACGAGCAGTACTTC. This sequence encodes CASSPGTSSYEQYF. V usage is TRBV18 and J usage is TRBJ2-7; D perhaps matches TRBD2 (6 bases). Deletions cut 6 bases from V and 0 bases from J, with 12 bases between. The CDR3 has 14 amino acids. CDR1 is KGHSH, CDR2 LQKENI, per germline.

The chain employs TRBV6-1 and TRBJ1-1; D uncertain. The CDR3 runs 13 residues. Trimming took 1 base from V and 7 from J, leaving 10 bases between them. Germline V gives CDR1 MNHNS, CDR2 SASEGT. For the CDR3, the DNA is TGTGCCAGCAGTGAAGGGGCCAGGCTTGAAGCTTTCTTT. Its protein product is CASSEGARLEAFF.

This clone was recorded once. The chain carries TRBV10-1 and TRBJ2-4; D is possibly TRBD1 (5 bases). Trimming left V 0 bases short and J 0 bases short, with 9 bases between. Germline V gene data show CDR1 as WNHNN and CDR2 as SYGVQD (reference sequence). The length of the CDR3 is 16 residues. The CDR3 coding sequence is TGCGCCAGCAGTGAGTCGACAGCTCTAGCCAAAAACATTCAGTACTTC. Translation gives CASSESTALAKNIQYF.

The chain combines TRBV5-4 with TRBJ2-7, with TRBD1 as a possible D gene (6 bases). This CDR3 contains 14 residues. The V gene lost 4 bases and the J gene lost 2 bases, with 13 bases spanning the gap. Germline CDR1 and CDR2: SGHNT and YYREEE (reference sequence). The CDR3 DNA sequence: TGTGCCAGCAGCCCCGCGGACAGACCCTACGAGCAGTACTTC. This encodes CASSPADRPYEQYF.

CDR3 region: CSASKGPAQYF. Here the CDR3 DNA reads TGCAGTGCTAGCAAGGGGCCGGCGCAGTATTTT. The V call is TRBV20-1, the J call TRBJ2-3; possible D gene TRBD1, 5 bases. CDR1 and CDR2 (germline): DFQATT, SNEGSKA (reference sequence). V dropped 3 bases and J dropped 10 bases, with 11 bases sitting between them. The CDR3 contains 11 residues.

As concerns this clone: In the same sample, other DNA sequences code for this CDR3. This rearrangement joins TRBV11-2 to TRBJ1-2; D is perhaps TRBD1 (6 bases). V was trimmed by 4 bases and J by 6 bases, leaving 9 bases between them. CDR1 and CDR2 (germline): SGHAT, FQNNGV. The CDR3 runs to 12 residues. The CDR3 sequence is CASSWAGDGYTF. The CDR3 DNA is TGTGCCAGCAGCTGGGCAGGGGATGGCTACACCTTC.

The V gene is TRBV28, the J gene TRBJ1-5, with no clear D. Germline-derived CDR1 and CDR2 are MDHEN and SYDVKM. This CDR3 spans 12 amino acids. V was clipped by 8 bases and J by 1 base, with 6 bases between them. The CDR3 DNA sequence: TGTGCCAGCTCGGGGAGCAATCAGCCCCAGCATTTT. Its translation is CASSGSNQPQHF.

The chain combines TRBV7-2 with TRBJ2-2; TRBD1 matches 9 bases. V trimming: 8 bases; J trimming: 5 bases; junction bases outside the gene matches: 9. The CDR3 is made up of 15 amino acids. Germline V gene lookup returns CDR1 SGHTA and CDR2 FQGNSA. The CDR3 nucleotides read TGTGCCAGCTATATACAGGGGGCGGGAACCGGGGAGCTGTTTTTT. Translated: CASYIQGAGTGELFF.

The chain links TRBV10-1 to TRBJ1-5; D possibly corresponds to TRBD1 (5 bases). The V end lost 6 bases, the J end lost 4 bases, and 22 bases lay between the germline ends. The germline V gene encodes CDR1 WNHNN and CDR2 SYGVQD (reference sequence). CDR3 length: 17 residues. Here the CDR3 DNA reads TGCGCCAGCAGGGACCCAGGGTTGTCCGACCCTAATCAGCCCCAGCATTTT. It is translated as CASRDPGLSDPNQPQHF.

The chain uses TRBV19 and TRBJ2-7, with 8 bases aligning to TRBD2. This CDR3 has 13 residues. J was trimmed by 0 bases and V by 5 bases; bases with no gene match: 0. Germline-derived CDR1 and CDR2 are LNHDA and SQIVND (reference sequence). DNA of the CDR3: TGTGCCAGTAGTCGGGGGGGCTCCTACGAGCAGTACTTC. Protein product: CASSRGGSYEQYF. The variable domain in full, completed from reference TRBV19 and TRBJ2-7, reads DGGITQSPKYLFRKEGQNVTLSCEQNLNHDAMYWYRQDPGQGLRLIYYSQIVNDFQKGDIAEGYSVSREKKESFPLTVTSAQKNPTAFYLCASSRGGSYEQYFGPGTRLTVT.

This clone was observed a few times. V and J are TRBV6-2 or TRBV6-3 and TRBJ1-2; D ambiguous. V shed 2 bases and J shed 1 base, with 17 bases lying between them. Germline V lookup: CDR1 MNHEY, CDR2 SVGEGT. The CDR3 covers 17 residues. CDR3 residues: CASSYGGVLGFNYGYTF. CDR3 sequence (DNA): TGTGCCAGCAGTTACGGAGGTGTTCTAGGATTTAACTATGGCTACACCTTC.

A single count supports this clone. The V and J genes are TRBV18 and TRBJ2-2; D gene ambiguous. Per the germline V gene, CDR1 is KGHSH and CDR2 is LQKENI. The CDR3 is 14 amino acids. V shed 1 base and J shed 1 base, with 4 bases lying between them. This CDR3 reads CASSPLVNTGELFF. CDR3 coding DNA: TGTGCCAGCTCACCACTCGTGAACACCGGGGAGCTGTTTTTT.

V is TRBV10-1 and J is TRBJ2-7, with 7 positions matching TRBD1. This CDR3 contains 14 residues. Germline assignment: CDR1 WNHNN and CDR2 SYGVQD (reference sequence). The V gene end was trimmed by 0 bases and the J gene end by 2 bases; junction bases not matched to a gene: 1. CDR3 nucleotide sequence: TGCGCCAGCAGTGAGTCCGGGACAGCCTACGAGCAGTACTTC. Its protein is CASSESGTAYEQYF.

Turning to this clone: A junction boundary mismatches the germline segment, possibly from a read error. The chain employs TRBV27 and TRBJ2-7, with 7 bases matching TRBD1. Germline CDR1 reads MNHEY; CDR2 reads SMNVEV (reference sequence). The CDR3 has 13 residues. DNA for the CDR3: TGTGCCAGCAGTTTATCGACAGGGCTGAGTAGGCACTTC. Translated: CASSLSTGLSRHF.

The V and J genes are TRBV18 and TRBJ2-7; tentative D call: TRBD2 (6 bases). Germline V gene data show CDR1 as KGHSH and CDR2 as LQKENI. V lost 2 bases, J lost 3 bases, and 20 bases lay in between. The CDR3 loop spans 17 amino acids. CDR3 sequence: CASSPGKGRAGSYEQYF. CDR3 bases: TGTGCCAGCTCACCAGGGAAGGGACGGGCGGGGAGCTACGAGCAGTACTTC.

Only a few counts were recorded for this clone. The chain recombines TRBV19 with TRBJ1-6; no definite D call. V was shortened by 4 bases and J by 0 bases, with 7 bases between the two germline ends. The CDR3 is 15 residues long. The germline V gene encodes CDR1 LNHDA and CDR2 SQIVND (reference sequence). This chain's CDR3 is CASSTESSYNSPLHF. As DNA, the CDR3 is TGTGCCAGTAGTACGGAGAGCTCCTATAATTCACCCCTCCACTTT. Full variable domain (remainder filled in from reference TRBV19 and TRBJ1-6): DGGITQSPKYLFRKEGQNVTLSCEQNLNHDAMYWYRQDPGQGLRLIYYSQIVNDFQKGDIAEGYSVSREKKESFPLTVTSAQKNPTAFYLCASSTESSYNSPLHFGNGTRLTVT.

This chain joins TRBV10-3 and TRBJ2-1; 9 bases agree with TRBD2. The trim removed 3 bases at V and 1 base at J, leaving 13 bases unmatched. CDR3 length: 19 residues. Germline V gene lookup returns CDR1 ENHRY and CDR2 SYGVKD. The CDR3 is CAISEWGVSGSTSYNEQFF. The CDR3 region has the DNA TGTGCCATCAGTGAATGGGGTGTTAGCGGGAGCACGTCCTACAATGAGCAGTTCTTC.